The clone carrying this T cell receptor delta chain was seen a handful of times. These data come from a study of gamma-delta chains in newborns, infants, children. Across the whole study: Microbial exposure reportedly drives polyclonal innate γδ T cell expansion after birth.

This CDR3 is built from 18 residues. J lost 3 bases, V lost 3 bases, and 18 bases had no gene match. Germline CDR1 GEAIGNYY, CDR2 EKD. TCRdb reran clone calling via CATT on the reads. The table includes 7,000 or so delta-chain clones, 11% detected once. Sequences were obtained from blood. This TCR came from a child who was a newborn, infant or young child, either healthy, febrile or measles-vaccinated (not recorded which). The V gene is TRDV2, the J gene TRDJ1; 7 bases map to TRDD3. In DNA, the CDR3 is TGTGCCTGTGACCCCCTCCGTCCACCGGGGATAATCCCCGATAAACTCATCTTT. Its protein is CACDPLRPPGIIPDKLIF.